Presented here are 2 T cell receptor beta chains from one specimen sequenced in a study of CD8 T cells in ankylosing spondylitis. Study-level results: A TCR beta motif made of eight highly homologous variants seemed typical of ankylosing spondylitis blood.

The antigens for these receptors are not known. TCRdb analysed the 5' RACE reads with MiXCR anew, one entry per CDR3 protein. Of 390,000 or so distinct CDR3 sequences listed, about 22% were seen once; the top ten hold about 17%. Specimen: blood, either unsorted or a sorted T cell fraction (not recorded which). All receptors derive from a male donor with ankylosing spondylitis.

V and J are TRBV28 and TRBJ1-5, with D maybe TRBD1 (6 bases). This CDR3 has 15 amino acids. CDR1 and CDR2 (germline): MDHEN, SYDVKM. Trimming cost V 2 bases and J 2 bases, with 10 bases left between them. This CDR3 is CASSLRGSRNQPQHF. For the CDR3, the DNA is TGTGCCAGCAGTTTAAGGGGGAGCCGCAATCAGCCCCAGCATTTT.

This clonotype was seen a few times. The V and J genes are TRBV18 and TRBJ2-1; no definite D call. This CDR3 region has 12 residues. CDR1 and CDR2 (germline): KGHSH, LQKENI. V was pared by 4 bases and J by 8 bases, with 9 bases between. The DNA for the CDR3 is TGTGCCAGCTCACTCGGACGGGATGAGCAGTTCTTC. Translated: CASSLGRDEQFF.